These 24 T cell receptor beta chains were all obtained from the same sample, sequenced in a study of T cell responses to AZD1222 COVID-19 vaccine. Sequencing used immunoSEQ multiplex PCR; TCRdb keeps in-frame clones, though not all of them. The repertoire has 100,000 or so clones, around 90% of them found once; the top ten carry approximately 15%. This specimen consisted of peripheral blood, obtained on day 0 of AZD1222 vaccination. All receptors derive from an adult in good health.

The J gene is TRBJ2-2, the V gene TRBV10-1, with 7 nucleotides matching TRBD1. This CDR3 region has 16 residues. Per the germline V gene, CDR1 is WNHNN and CDR2 is SYGVQD (reference sequence). With V trimmed by 5 bases and J by 5 bases, 11 bases remained unmatched. The CDR3 nucleotides read TGCGCCAGCAGTTCAACAGGGGTGGGGCGGACCGGGGAGCTGTTTTTT. Translation: CASSSTGVGRTGELFF.

This chain joins TRBV5-1 and TRBJ2-7; 12 bases fit TRBD2. CDR1 SGHRS and CDR2 YFSETQ come from the germline V gene. This CDR3 is built from 19 residues. V was clipped by 4 bases and J by 0 bases; unmatched bases: 14. CDR3 amino acids: CASSPSASGRVGSSYEQYF. CDR3 nucleotide sequence: TGCGCCAGCAGCCCCTCGGCTAGCGGGAGGGTTGGGAGCTCCTACGAGCAGTACTTC.

The rearrangement joins TRBV6-6 to TRBJ2-4; tentative D call: TRBD1 (5 bases). The CDR3 sequence is 14 residues long. V gave up 6 bases and J gave up 7 bases, with 16 bases separating them. Germline CDR1 reads MNHNY; CDR2 reads SVGAGI (reference sequence). The CDR3 region is CASSPGPLGNIQYF. The CDR3 region has the DNA TGTGCCAGCAGCCCAGGGCCCCTAGGGAACATTCAGTACTTC.

This chain uses TRBV29-1 with TRBJ1-2; D gene ambiguous. Germline V gives CDR1 SQVTM, CDR2 ANQGSEA. Trimming removed 2 bases from V and 4 bases from J, with 8 bases in between. The CDR3 consists of 12 residues. For the CDR3, the DNA is TGCAGCGTTGAATGGGCCATCTATGGCTACACCTTC. Translated, it gives CSVEWAIYGYTF.

This chain links TRBV3-1 (or the pseudogene TRBV3-2) with TRBJ1-4; D is perhaps TRBD1 (6 bases). Germline CDR1 is LGHDT and CDR2 is YNNKEL (reference sequence). The CDR3 runs to 12 residues. Between the trimmed V and J ends, which lost 6 bases and 6 bases, there was a span of 8 bases. CDR3 sequence reads: CASRGADEKLFF. In nucleotides, the CDR3 is TGTGCCAGCAGGGGGGCTGATGAAAAACTGTTTTTT.

The chain uses TRBV6-5 and TRBJ1-5, with TRBD1 matching over 8 bases. Germline lookup yields CDR1 MNHEY and CDR2 SVGAGI. Unmatched junction bases numbered 5, after V lost 6 bases and J lost 1 base. This CDR3 contains 15 residues. This CDR3 reads CASSPRQGSNQPQHF. The CDR3 nucleotides are TGTGCCAGCAGCCCCAGACAGGGGAGCAATCAGCCCCAGCATTTT.

V and J are TRBV5-4 and TRBJ1-1; D is uncertain. Germline V gives CDR1 SGHNT, CDR2 YYREEE (reference sequence). The CDR3 length is 14 residues. The V and J ends lost 1 base and 2 bases respectively, with 9 bases between them. As DNA, the CDR3 is TGTGCCAGCAGCTTGCGGTTAGCCAACACTGAAGCTTTCTTT. It encodes CASSLRLANTEAFF. Drawing the rest from reference TRBV5-4 and TRBJ1-1, the complete variable domain is ETGVTQSPTHLIKTRGQQVTLRCSSQSGHNTVSWYQQALGQGPQFIFQYYREEENGRGNFPPRFSGLQFPNYSSELNVNALELDDSALYLCASSLRLANTEAFFGQGTRLTVV.

CDR3 coding DNA: TGTGCCAGCAGCCCCCTACCAGGGACCCTTAACTATGGCTACACCTTC. The encoded protein is CASSPLPGTLNYGYTF. This sequence joins TRBV7-8 and TRBJ1-2; a possible D gene is TRBD1 (5 bases). The V end was cut by 5 bases, the J end by 1 base, with 17 bases between. CDR3 length equals 16 residues. The germline gives CDR1 SGHVS, CDR2 FQNEAQ.

This rearrangement joins TRBV10-3 to TRBJ1-2; D is ambiguous. CDR1 is ENHRY, CDR2 SYGVKD, per germline. The CDR3 sequence is 14 residues long. V lost 6 bases and J lost 1, with 12 bases in between. CDR3 in amino acids: CAIRSGLNNYGYTF. CDR3 DNA: TGTGCCATCAGATCCGGACTGAATAACTATGGCTACACCTTC.

The chain couples TRBV11-2 to TRBJ2-3; 9 bases align to TRBD1. Germline CDR1 reads SGHAT; CDR2 reads FQNNGV. V lost 8 bases and J lost 3; bases outside the gene matches: 6. This CDR3 region has 14 residues. The CDR3 DNA reads TGTGCCAGCGGCAGGACAGGGGCGACAGATACGCAGTATTTT. This encodes CASGRTGATDTQYF.

This chain uses TRBV28 with TRBJ1-1; 10 bases are a match to TRBD1. The CDR3 is made up of 15 amino acids. Per the germline V gene, CDR1 is MDHEN and CDR2 is SYDVKM. Trimming removed 6 bases from V and 3 bases from J; junction bases left unmatched: 7. CDR3: CASSPTGGVDTEAFF. As DNA, the CDR3 is TGTGCCAGCAGCCCGACAGGGGGCGTTGACACTGAAGCTTTCTTT.

The genes are TRBV18 and TRBJ2-1; D is tentatively TRBD1 or TRBD2 (5 bases each). Deletions cut 5 bases from V and 5 bases from J, with 10 bases between. The V gene's germline CDR1 is KGHSH and CDR2 LQKENI. The CDR3 extends over 13 amino acids. CDR3 region: CASSEMGDNEQFF. Here the CDR3 DNA reads TGTGCCAGCTCAGAGATGGGGGACAATGAGCAGTTCTTC.

The V and J genes are TRBV27 and TRBJ1-2; TRBD1 agrees at 7 bases. The CDR3 is 15 amino acids. J was trimmed by 4 bases and V by 4 bases; bases with no gene match: 9. The germline V gene encodes CDR1 MNHEY and CDR2 SMNVEV (reference sequence). The CDR3 is CASSSHRGGLYGYTF. The DNA of the CDR3 is TGTGCCAGCAGTTCCCACAGGGGAGGACTCTATGGCTACACCTTC.

The table lists this clone with a count of one. This chain connects TRBV9 to TRBJ1-1, with D uncertain. Germline CDR1 is SGDLS and CDR2 is YYNGEE. The CDR3 extends over 14 amino acids. The V and J ends lost 4 bases and 6 bases respectively, with 16 bases between them. In DNA, the CDR3 is TGTGCCAGCAGCCCGGACCCGAGCGTCGCTGAAGCTTTCTTT. It encodes CASSPDPSVAEAFF.

The genes are TRBV6-5 and TRBJ2-2; no reliable D call. The CDR3 extends over 14 amino acids. From germline, CDR1 is MNHEY and CDR2 SVGAGI. Trimming took 8 bases from V and 6 from J, leaving 16 bases between them. CDR3 in DNA: TGTGCCAGCGAGCCCAAGGTTTCCGCCGGGGAGCTGTTTTTT. Protein sequence: CASEPKVSAGELFF.

This clone appeared a single time. The V gene is TRBV5-1, the J gene TRBJ1-2; D unclear. Germline V gene lookup returns CDR1 SGHRS and CDR2 YFSETQ. This CDR3 comprises 13 residues. V lost 3 bases to trimming and J lost 1 base, with 7 bases between them. CDR3 in DNA: TGCGCCAGCAGCTCGCAGGATAACTATGGCTACACCTTC. The encoded protein is CASSSQDNYGYTF.

The rearrangement links TRBV7-9 to TRBJ2-3, with TRBD2 matching over 8 bases. J gave up 6 bases and V 4 bases, and 18 bases lay outside the gene matches. The CDR3 runs 18 residues. Germline CDR1 SEHNR, CDR2 FQNEAQ (reference sequence). CDR3 nucleotides: TGTGCCAGCAGCTCGAATCGTCTAGCGGGCGAACACCAGGATACGCAGTATTTT. Its translation is CASSSNRLAGEHQDTQYF.

This clone is a singleton in its sample. The chain carries TRBV15 and TRBJ2-1; 9 nucleotides line up with TRBD2. Unmatched junction bases numbered 6, after V lost 0 bases and J lost 0 bases. Looked up from germline, CDR1 is LNHNV and CDR2 is YYDKDF (reference sequence). The CDR3 contains 18 residues. The CDR3 DNA sequence: TGTGCCACCAGCAGAGAGGGGCTAGCGGGGAACTCCTACAATGAGCAGTTCTTC. Protein: CATSREGLAGNSYNEQFF. The full variable domain, rest sourced from reference TRBV15 and TRBJ2-1, is DAMVIQNPRYQVTQFGKPVTLSCSQTLNHNVMYWYQQKSSQAPKLLFHYYDKDFNNEADTPDNFQSRRPNTSFCFLDIRSPGLGDTAMYLCATSREGLAGNSYNEQFFGPGTRLTVL.

This chain connects TRBV6-5 to TRBJ1-1, with D hard to call. Trimming took off 0 bases at V and 7 bases at J, with 18 bases between the two ends. This CDR3 comprises 16 residues. Germline CDR1 reads MNHEY; CDR2 reads SVGAGI. The CDR3 bases are TGTGCCAGCAGTTACTCGATTACGAGGGCGACGGTTGAAGCTTTCTTT. Translating gives CASSYSITRATVEAFF.

This sequence joins TRBV7-9 and TRBJ2-3; 13 bases are a match to TRBD2. V shed 6 bases, J shed 2 bases, and the junction held 5 bases outside the gene matches. CDR3 size: 16 residues. The germline V gene encodes CDR1 SEHNR and CDR2 FQNEAQ (reference sequence). CDR3 in amino acids: CASRPGLAGFTDTQYF. In nucleotides, the CDR3 is TGTGCCAGCAGACCGGGACTAGCGGGGTTCACAGATACGCAGTATTTT.

The chain uses TRBV7-9 and TRBJ2-1, with 10 bases fitting TRBD2. The germline gives CDR1 SEHNR, CDR2 FQNEAQ (reference sequence). J gave up 4 bases and V 5 bases, and 5 bases lay outside the gene matches. The CDR3 is 15 residues long. CDR3 protein: CASSLRTSGYNEQFF. CDR3 DNA sequence: TGTGCCAGCAGCCTTCGGACTAGCGGTTACAATGAGCAGTTCTTC.

V usage is TRBV10-3 and J usage is TRBJ2-1; 12 nucleotides line up with TRBD2. Germline assignment: CDR1 ENHRY and CDR2 SYGVKD. J lost 8 bases, V lost 10 bases, and 18 bases had no gene match. The CDR3 totals 17 residues. The CDR3 DNA reads TGTGCCACCCGGGTCCTAGCGGGAGGGATACTCCCTTATGAGCAGTTCTTC. It codes for CATRVLAGGILPYEQFF.

V usage is TRBV6-5 and J usage is TRBJ1-5, with TRBD1 identical over 8 bases. This CDR3 comprises 14 residues. Per the germline V gene, CDR1 is MNHEY and CDR2 is SVGAGI. V shed 7 bases, J shed 4 bases, and the junction held 6 bases outside the gene matches. The CDR3 DNA reads TGTGCCAGCACTACAGGGGGGGTTAATCAGCCCCAGCATTTT. Protein sequence: CASTTGGVNQPQHF.

This rearrangement joins TRBV27 to TRBJ2-7, with D uncertain. Germline loops: CDR1 MNHEY, CDR2 SMNVEV (reference sequence). Trimming left V 3 bases short and J 1 base short, with 13 bases between. The CDR3 totals 15 residues. The CDR3, as DNA: TGTGCCAGCAGTTTCGGGTCAGGCCGGTCCTACGAGCAGTACTTC. Encoded protein: CASSFGSGRSYEQYF.